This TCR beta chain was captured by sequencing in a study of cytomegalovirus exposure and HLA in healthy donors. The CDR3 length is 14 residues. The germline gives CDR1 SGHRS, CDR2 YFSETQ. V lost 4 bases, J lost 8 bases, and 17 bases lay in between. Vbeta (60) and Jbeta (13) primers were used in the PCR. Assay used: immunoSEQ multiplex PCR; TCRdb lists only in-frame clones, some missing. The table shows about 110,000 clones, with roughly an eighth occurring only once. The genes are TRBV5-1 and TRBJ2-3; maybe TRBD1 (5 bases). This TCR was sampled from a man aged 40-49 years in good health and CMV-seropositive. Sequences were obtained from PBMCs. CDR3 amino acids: CASSDAQGKGTQYF. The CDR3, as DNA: TGCGCCAGCAGCGACGCGCAGGGAAAGGGTACGCAGTATTTT.